The rows below give T cell receptor beta chains drawn from one sample of a study of type 1 regulatory T cells. The antigens these receptors bind are not known. MiXCR, run by TCRdb on the reads, gives a single entry per CDR3 protein. This table has several thousand distinct CDR3 sequences, around 35% appearing once. Material: cultured type 1 regulatory T (Tr1) cells, either the whole culture or a sorted fraction (not recorded which). The receptor set was obtained from a human donor in good health. Both conserved end residues are part of each CDR3. The D gene is left open where the match is weak. Clone size is given for some rows only: seen once, a few or many times, or a class if the clone is expanded.

size	length	D	J	V	DNA	CDR3
medium-sized	16	TRBD2	TRBJ2-1	TRBV7-2	TGTGCCAGCAGCTTAGCTACTAGCGGGAGTTTCAATGAGCAGTTCTTC	CASSLATSGSFNEQFF
few	11	TRBD1	TRBJ2-7	TRBV24-1	TGTGCCAAGTCACAGGGGGGCGAGCAGTACTTC	CAKSQGGEQYF
.	14	.	TRBJ1-2	TRBV6-5	TGTGCCAGCAGTTACTCGGGACGAAAGGATGGCTACACCTTC	CASSYSGRKDGYTF
few	12	.	TRBJ1-4	TRBV2	TGTGCCAGCGCGGCGCTTAATGAAAAACTGTTTTTT	CASAALNEKLFF
.	14	TRBD2	TRBJ2-7	TRBV5-4	TGTGCCAGCAGCCAGGGACTAGCGGACTACGAGCAGTACTTC	CASSQGLADYEQYF
.	15	TRBD2	TRBJ2-5	TRBV28	TGTGCCAGCAGTTTCGTGGGTCTAGCGGACCATGACCAGTACTTC	CASSFVGLADHDQYF
.	14	.	TRBJ2-5	TRBV20-1	TGCAGTGCTAGAGAGCAGGAGGTCCCAGAGACCCAGTACTTC	CSAREQEVPETQYF
.	14	TRBD1	TRBJ1-6	TRBV2	TGTGCCAGCAGCGCCGGGACAGCAAATTCACCCCTCCACTTT	CASSAGTANSPLHF
medium-sized	14	TRBD1	TRBJ1-1	TRBV20-1	TGCAGTGCTATTACAGGGGGGCCGAACACTGAAGCTTTCTTT	CSAITGGPNTEAFF
few	15	.	TRBJ2-7	TRBV20-1	TGCAGTGCTAGAGATTACCGAACTAGCATGGACGAGCAGTACTTC	CSARDYRTSMDEQYF
few	12	.	TRBJ2-5	TRBV6-1	TGTGCCAGCGCGGAACAGGGAGAGACCCAGTACTTC	CASAEQGETQYF
large	14	TRBD1	TRBJ2-4	TRBV20-1	TGCAGTGCTCATAAGACAGGGGGCAAAAACATTCAGTACTTC	CSAHKTGGKNIQYF
few	15	.	TRBJ2-6	TRBV7-2	TGTGCCAGCAGCTTAGGGGGCTCTGGGGCCAACGTCCTGACTTTC	CASSLGGSGANVLTF
many	15	.	TRBJ2-5	TRBV20-1	TGCAGTGCTAGAGTTCGTGGGGCTGTTCAAGAGACCCAGTACTTC	CSARVRGAVQETQYF
medium-sized	13	TRBD1	TRBJ1-2	TRBV12-3/TRBV12-4	TGTGCCAGCAGTCGAACAGGGGAGTGGGGCTACACCTTC	CASSRTGEWGYTF
.	15	TRBD1	TRBJ2-7	TRBV30	TGTGCCTGGAGTCCCACGGGACAGCCCCCCTACGAGCAGTACTTC	CAWSPTGQPPYEQYF
.	13	TRBD2	TRBJ2-1	TRBV24-1	TGTGCCACCGGGACTAGCGGGATAAATGAGCAGTTCTTC	CATGTSGINEQFF
.	13	.	TRBJ2-7	TRBV19	TGTGCCAGTATCCGAGACAACCCCTACGAGCAGTACTTC	CASIRDNPYEQYF
.	15	.	TRBJ2-3	TRBV7-2	TGTGCCAGCAGCCCACGATCGGGCCCAGGGGATACGCAGTATTTT	CASSPRSGPGDTQYF
medium-sized	12	.	TRBJ1-1	TRBV7-9	TGTGCCAGCAGCTTGGGGGCCCTTAAAGCTTTCTTT	CASSLGALKAFF
few	12	.	TRBJ2-3	TRBV20-1	TGCAGTGCTAGAGGAGGAACAGATACGCAGTATTTT	CSARGGTDTQYF
.	14	TRBD1	TRBJ2-7	TRBV12-3/TRBV12-4	TGTGCCAGCAGTTCACAGGGGGGCGCCTACGAGCAGTACTTC	CASSSQGGAYEQYF
.	15	.	TRBJ1-2	TRBV11-2	TGTGCCAGCAGCTTAGCGGGGGGCGAGGGTTATGGCTACACCTTC	CASSLAGGEGYGYTF
.	15	.	TRBJ2-2	TRBV7-2	TGTGCCAGCAGCGAACAGGGGAGGGGGGCCGGGGAGCTGTTTTTT	CASSEQGRGAGELFF
.	11	.	TRBJ1-1	TRBV21-1	TGTGCCAGCAGCAAGTTCTTTGAAGCTTTCTTT	CASSKFFEAFF
.	13	TRBD1	TRBJ2-1	TRBV7-2	TGTGCCAGCAATAAGGACAGGGTGGGTGAGCAGTTCTTC	CASNKDRVGEQFF
.	16	TRBD2	TRBJ2-1	TRBV25-1	TGTGCCAGCAGTGGTAGGGGCTCGGGAGGGGGTAATGAGCAGTTCTTC	CASSGRGSGGGNEQFF
.	14	.	TRBJ2-3	TRBV5-4	TGTGCCAGCAGCTTGGTTGGAGGGGGAGATACGCAGTATTTT	CASSLVGGGDTQYF
.	14	.	TRBJ2-5	TRBV18	TGTGCCAGCTCACCAAGGGCCAAGGGGGAGACCCAGTACTTC	CASSPRAKGETQYF
.	15	TRBD2	TRBJ2-1	TRBV6-2/TRBV6-3	TGTGCCAGCAGTGACACTAGCGGGAATCTCTATGAGCAGTTCTTC	CASSDTSGNLYEQFF
many	14	TRBD1	TRBJ2-1	TRBV5-1	TGCGCCAGCAGCAGAATGGACAGGAGCAATGAGCAGTTCTTC	CASSRMDRSNEQFF
few	11	.	TRBJ2-5	TRBV27	TGTGCCAGCGGCTACTCCCAGGCCCAGTACTTC	CASGYSQAQYF
.	17	.	TRBJ2-1	TRBV29-1	TGCAGCGCCCAAAGCCAAATAAAAGCAGGAAAAGGCAATGAGCAGTTCTTC	CSAQSQIKAGKGNEQFF
medium-sized	14	TRBD1	TRBJ2-7	TRBV2	TGTGCCAGCTTAGTGGGACAGGTCTCCTACGAGCAGTACTTC	CASLVGQVSYEQYF
.	14	.	TRBJ1-6	TRBV7-2	TGTGCCAGCAGCTTGAAGGGGCTTAATTCACCCCTCCACTTT	CASSLKGLNSPLHF
.	13	TRBD2	TRBJ2-7	TRBV10-3	TGTGCCATCAGGGGCCTAGCGGGAGACGAGCAGTACTTC	CAIRGLAGDEQYF
.	15	.	TRBJ2-7	TRBV11-2	TGTGCCAGCAGCCCTCAGGGTTTGAGCTCCTACGAGCAGTACTTC	CASSPQGLSSYEQYF
few	14	.	TRBJ1-1	TRBV12-3/TRBV12-4	TGTGCCAGCAGAGGGACTCTCGAACGGACTGAAGCTTTCTTT	CASRGTLERTEAFF
.	15	TRBD2	TRBJ2-1	TRBV5-1	TGCGCCAGCAGCTTGGTTTCTAGCGGGACTAATGAGCAGTTCTTC	CASSLVSSGTNEQFF
.	11	.	TRBJ2-3	TRBV28	TGTGCCAGCAGTACCCTACATACGCAGTATTTT	CASSTLHTQYF
few	13	.	TRBJ1-2	TRBV30	TGTGCCTGGAGTGTACAGGAGGGGTACGGCTACACCTTC	CAWSVQEGYGYTF